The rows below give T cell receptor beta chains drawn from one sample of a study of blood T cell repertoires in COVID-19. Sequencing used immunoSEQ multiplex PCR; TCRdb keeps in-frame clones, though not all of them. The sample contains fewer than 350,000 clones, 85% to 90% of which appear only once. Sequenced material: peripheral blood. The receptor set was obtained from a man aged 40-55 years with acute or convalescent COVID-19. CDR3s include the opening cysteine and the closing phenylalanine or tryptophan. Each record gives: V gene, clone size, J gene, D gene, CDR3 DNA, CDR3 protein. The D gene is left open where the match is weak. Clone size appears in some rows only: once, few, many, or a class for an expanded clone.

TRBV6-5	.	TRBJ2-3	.	TGTGCCAGCGTGAGCGGCTCTTCAGGAGATACGCAGTATTTT	CASVSGSSGDTQYF
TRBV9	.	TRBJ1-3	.	TGTGCCAGCAGCTCCCGGGAGGCGGACTCTGGAAACACCATATATTTT	CASSSREADSGNTIYF
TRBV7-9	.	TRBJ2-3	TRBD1	TGTGCCAGCAGCCCCCCTCGGGACAGGGATCCAGATACGCAGTATTTT	CASSPPRDRDPDTQYF
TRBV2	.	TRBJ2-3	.	TGTGCCAGCAGTGATCAAGGGGACATCACGGGAGATACGCAGTATTTT	CASSDQGDITGDTQYF
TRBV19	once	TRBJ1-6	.	TGTGCCAGTAGTGTGAGGAGCACCTATAATTCACCCCTCCACTTT	CASSVRSTYNSPLHF
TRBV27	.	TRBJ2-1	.	TGTGCCAGCAGTCCCCGCCCGACCGGGAATGAGCAGTTCTTC	CASSPRPTGNEQFF
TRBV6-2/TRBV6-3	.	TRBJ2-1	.	TGTGCCAGCAGCCCTGCCGGACAGATCTACAATGAGCAGTTCTTC	CASSPAGQIYNEQFF
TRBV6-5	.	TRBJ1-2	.	TGTGCCAGCAGTCTTCTTAACTATGGCTACACCTTC	CASSLLNYGYTF
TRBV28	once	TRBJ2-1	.	TGTGCCAGCAGTTTAGGGCTCTCCTACAATGAGCAGTTCTTC	CASSLGLSYNEQFF
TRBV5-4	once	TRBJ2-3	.	TGTGCCAGCAGCTGGGACACTTCCACAGATACGCAGTATTTT	CASSWDTSTDTQYF
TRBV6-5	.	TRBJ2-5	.	TGTGCCAGCAGTTACCTAGCTAGAGAGACCCAGTACTTC	CASSYLARETQYF
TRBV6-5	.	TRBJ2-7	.	TGTGCCAGCACGGACACGGTCACCTACGAGCAGTACTTC	CASTDTVTYEQYF
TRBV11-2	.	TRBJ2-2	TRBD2	TGTGCCAGCAGCCTCCTCGGGGGGACCGGGGAGCTGTTTTTT	CASSLLGGTGELFF
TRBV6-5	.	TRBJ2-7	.	TGTGCCAGCAGTTACTCCGGTAGCTCCTACGAGCAGTACTTC	CASSYSGSSYEQYF
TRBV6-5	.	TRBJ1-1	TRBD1	TGTGCCACCCGCAAAATGAAGGGGGCCTCGGGTGAAGCTTTCTTT	CATRKMKGASGEAFF
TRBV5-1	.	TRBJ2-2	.	TGCGCCAGCAGCTTGGAAGGGGCTATGAACACCGGGGAGCTGTTTTTT	CASSLEGAMNTGELFF
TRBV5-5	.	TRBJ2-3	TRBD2	TGTGCCAGCAGCGTGTTTGAGCGGGGGGGCATAGATACGCAGTATTTT	CASSVFERGGIDTQYF
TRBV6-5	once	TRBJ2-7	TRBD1	TGTGCCAGCGGGACAGTGGATTCCTACGAGCAGTACTTC	CASGTVDSYEQYF
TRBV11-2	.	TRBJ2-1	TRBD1	TGTGCCAGCAGCTTAGGAGGGGGCCGGTACAATGAGCAGTTCTTC	CASSLGGGRYNEQFF
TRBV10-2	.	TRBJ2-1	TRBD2	TGCGCCAGTACTAGCGGGGGTTACAATGAGCAGTTCTTC	CASTSGGYNEQFF
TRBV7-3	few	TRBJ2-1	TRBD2	TGTGCCAGCAGCTTTAGCGGGGGGGCTTACAATGAGCAGTTCTTC	CASSFSGGAYNEQFF
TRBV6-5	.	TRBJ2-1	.	TGTGCCAGCCGACAGGGAGGTAATGAGCAGTTCTTC	CASRQGGNEQFF
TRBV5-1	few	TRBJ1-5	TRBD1	TGCGCCAGCAGCTTGGGGGACAGGAGCAATCAGCCCCAGCATTTT	CASSLGDRSNQPQHF
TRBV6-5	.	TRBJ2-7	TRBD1	TGTGCCAGCAGGGACAGGGTCCTGGGGGAGCAGTACTTC	CASRDRVLGEQYF
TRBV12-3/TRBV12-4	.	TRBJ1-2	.	TGTGCCAGCAACCACCCGACAGAGAGTGGCTACACCTTC	CASNHPTESGYTF
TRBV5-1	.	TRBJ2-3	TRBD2	TGCGCCAGCAGCTTGATCCCTCCCTCTAGCGGCCTCACAGATACGCAGTATTTT	CASSLIPPSSGLTDTQYF
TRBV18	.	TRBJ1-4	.	TGTGCCAGCTCACCTGGGAGGGAAAATGAAAAACTGTTTTTT	CASSPGRENEKLFF
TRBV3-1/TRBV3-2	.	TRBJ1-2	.	TGTGCCAGCAGCCAAGATATGGCCGGGTGGAGTGGTGGCTACACCTTC	CASSQDMAGWSGGYTF
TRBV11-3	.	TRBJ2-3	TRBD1	TGTGCCAGCAGCCTGACAGGGGGGGATACGCAGTATTTT	CASSLTGGDTQYF
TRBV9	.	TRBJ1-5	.	TGTGCCAGCAGCCCTTCCCCGCAGGTAATTGGTCAGCCCCAGCATTTT	CASSPSPQVIGQPQHF